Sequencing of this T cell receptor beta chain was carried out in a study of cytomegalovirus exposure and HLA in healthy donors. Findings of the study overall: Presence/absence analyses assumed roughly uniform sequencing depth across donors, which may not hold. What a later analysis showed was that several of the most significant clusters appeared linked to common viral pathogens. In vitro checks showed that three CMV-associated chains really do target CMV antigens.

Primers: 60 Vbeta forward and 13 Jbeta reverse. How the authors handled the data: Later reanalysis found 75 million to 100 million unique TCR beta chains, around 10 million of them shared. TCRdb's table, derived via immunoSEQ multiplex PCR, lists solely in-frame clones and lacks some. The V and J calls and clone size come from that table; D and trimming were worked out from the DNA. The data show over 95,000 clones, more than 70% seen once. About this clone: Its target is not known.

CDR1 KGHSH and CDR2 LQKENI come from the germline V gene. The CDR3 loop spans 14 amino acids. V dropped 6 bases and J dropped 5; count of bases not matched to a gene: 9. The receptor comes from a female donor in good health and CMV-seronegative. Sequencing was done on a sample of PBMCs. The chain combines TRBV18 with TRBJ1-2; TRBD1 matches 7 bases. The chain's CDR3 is CASSPDRTGYGYTF. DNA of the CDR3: TGTGCCAGCTCCCCCGACCGGACAGGATATGGCTACACCTTC. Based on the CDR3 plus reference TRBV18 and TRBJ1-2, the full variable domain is NAGVMQNPRHLVRRRGQEARLRCSPMKGHSHVYWYRQLPEEGLKFMVYLQKENIIDESGMPKERFSAEFPKEGPSILRIQQVVRGDSAAYFCASSPDRTGYGYTFGSGTRLTVV.